This T cell receptor beta chain was retrieved from a study of patients and donors after allogeneic stem cell transplantation. This clonotype came up a few times. V trimming: 5 bases; J trimming: 9 bases; junction bases outside the gene matches: 7. This CDR3 has 14 residues. Germline V gives CDR1 SGHTA, CDR2 FQGNSA. MiXCR was run by TCRdb on the RT-PCR reads, yielding one entry per CDR3 protein. The sample contains about 1,300 distinct CDR3 sequences, 4.5% to 7% of which appear only once. The TCR sequence derives from a human donor who was either an allogeneic HSCT recipient or a stem cell or donor lymphocyte infusion donor (not recorded which). It is not recorded whose cells these are; they may come from a transplant donor. This rearrangement joins TRBV7-2 to TRBJ2-1; 10 nucleotides match TRBD2. The source material was blood, either unsorted or a sorted T cell fraction (not recorded which). The CDR3 is CASSILAGEREQFF. DNA for the CDR3: TGTGCCAGCAGCATCCTAGCGGGAGAACGTGAGCAGTTCTTC.